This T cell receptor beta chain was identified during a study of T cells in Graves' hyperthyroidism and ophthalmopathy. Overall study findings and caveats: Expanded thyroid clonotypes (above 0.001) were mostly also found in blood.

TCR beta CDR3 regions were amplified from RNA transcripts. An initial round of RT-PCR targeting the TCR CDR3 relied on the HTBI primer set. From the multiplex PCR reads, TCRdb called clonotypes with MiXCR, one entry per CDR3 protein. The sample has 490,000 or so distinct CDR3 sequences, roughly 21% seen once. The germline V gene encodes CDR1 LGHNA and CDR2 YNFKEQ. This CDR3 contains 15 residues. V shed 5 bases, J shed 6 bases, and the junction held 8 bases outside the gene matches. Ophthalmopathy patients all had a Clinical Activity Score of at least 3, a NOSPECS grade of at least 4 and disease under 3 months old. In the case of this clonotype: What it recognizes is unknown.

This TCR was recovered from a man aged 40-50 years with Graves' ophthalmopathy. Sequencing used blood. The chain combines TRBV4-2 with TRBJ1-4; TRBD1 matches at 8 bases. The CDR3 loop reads CASSDFTGGDEKLFF. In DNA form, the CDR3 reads TGTGCCAGCAGCGATTTTACAGGGGGAGATGAAAAACTGTTTTTT.